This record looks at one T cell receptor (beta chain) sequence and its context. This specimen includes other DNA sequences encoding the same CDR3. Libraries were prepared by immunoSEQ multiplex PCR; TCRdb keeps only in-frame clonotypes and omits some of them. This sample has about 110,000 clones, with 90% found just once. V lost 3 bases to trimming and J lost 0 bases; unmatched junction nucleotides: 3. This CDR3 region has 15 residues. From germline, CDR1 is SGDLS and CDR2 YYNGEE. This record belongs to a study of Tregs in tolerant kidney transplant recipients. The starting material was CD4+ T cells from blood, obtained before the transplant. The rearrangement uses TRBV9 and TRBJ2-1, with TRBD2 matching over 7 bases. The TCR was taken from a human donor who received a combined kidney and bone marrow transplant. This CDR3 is CASSASGSSYNEQFF. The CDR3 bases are TGTGCCAGCAGCGCTAGCGGTAGCTCCTACAATGAGCAGTTCTTC.